This record concerns one T cell receptor (beta chain) sequence. The specificity of this receptor is unknown. The sample holds no much larger clone one base away, and base qualities are not on file. Patients with a history of autoimmune disease or receiving systemic immunosuppression were excluded from the trial. In every dose cohort, peripheral blood was drawn for TCR sequencing at baseline, cycle 4 day 1, and cycle 7 day 1. Samples were obtained from an open-label, multicenter, first-in-human phase I dose-escalation trial of ivuxolimab. Adults with locally advanced or metastatic head and neck squamous cell, hepatocellular, melanoma or renal cell carcinoma were enrolled in the trial. CD4+ and CD8+ T cells were sorted separately from peripheral blood before TCR sequencing. At the junction V is shortened by 5 bases and J by 1 base, with 9 bases in between. Taken from the germline V gene, the CDR1 and CDR2 loops are MNHEY and SVGAGI. Spanning cysteine to phenylalanine, the CDR3 consists of 14 amino acids. CDR3 DNA is the only sequence kept; it has 42 bases, read in frame from the first base.

This record belongs to a study of OX40 agonist ivuxolimab in advanced cancers. Describing the broader study: Ivuxolimab, which targeted the costimulatory receptor OX40 (CD134), was an agonistic, fully human IgG2 monoclonal antibody. A male proportion of 82.7% and a mean age of around 60 years, ranging from 23 to 79, were recorded for the dose-escalation cohort. The point of sequencing TCRbeta in the periphery was to test whether ivuxolimab changed TCR sequence diversity and drove clonal T-cell expansion. Intravenous ivuxolimab was administered to patients every 2 weeks at six dose levels: 0.01, 0.1, 0.3, 1.5, 3 and 10 mg/kg. The paper describes the monotherapy dose-escalation part (N = 52 patients) of the phase I trial of ivuxolimab. Prior anti-PD-1, anti-PD-L1 or anti-CTLA-4 therapy was permitted, and checkpoint inhibitors had been received by approximately 39% of dose-escalation patients. Partial responses occurred in three dose-escalation patients, of whom one had hepatocellular carcinoma and two had cutaneous melanoma. Of the approximately 53 patients in dose escalation, some 20 had hepatocellular carcinoma, some 15 had melanoma, 9 had renal cell carcinoma and 9 had head and neck cancer.

Results and caveats for the whole study, not just this receptor: Which antigens the clonally expanded peripheral T cells were specific for was not determined. Low levels of normalized T-cell clonal expansion were also seen in some patients who did not respond. Clonal expansion of both CD4+ and CD8+ blood T cells was observed from baseline to week 6 at doses 0.1 to 3.0 mg/kg. In the 0.1-3.0 mg/kg groups, partial responders were among the patients with the lowest normalized peripheral clonal expansion, particularly in CD8+ T cells. On average, CD8+ T cells showed more expanded clones than CD4+ T cells after ivuxolimab.

For sequencing of the TCRbeta CDR3 region, genomic DNA was extracted from the sorted cells. The immunoSEQ Assay was used for sequencing of TCRbeta CDR3 regions. Drawn from immuneACCESS, this table holds only the in-frame rearrangements with V and J called that TCRdb kept. Clones are partly lost; checked studies trace under half to an unresolved V gene and leave the rest unexplained. The sample table records tens of thousands of clones; approximately 87% of these occur just once. Together, the top ten hold about 0.8% of the sample. Sample: CD4+ or CD8+ T cells sorted from blood, taken in a trial of the OX40 agonist ivuxolimab. Recombination joined TRBV6-5 with TRBJ1-3; confidence is insufficient to name the D gene. This receptor was taken from an adult with an advanced solid tumor such as melanoma, head and neck, liver or kidney cancer. In nucleotides, the sequence is TGTGCCAGCAGTATTACGGGATCTGGAAACACCATATATTTT. Its protein product is CASSITGSGNTIYF.